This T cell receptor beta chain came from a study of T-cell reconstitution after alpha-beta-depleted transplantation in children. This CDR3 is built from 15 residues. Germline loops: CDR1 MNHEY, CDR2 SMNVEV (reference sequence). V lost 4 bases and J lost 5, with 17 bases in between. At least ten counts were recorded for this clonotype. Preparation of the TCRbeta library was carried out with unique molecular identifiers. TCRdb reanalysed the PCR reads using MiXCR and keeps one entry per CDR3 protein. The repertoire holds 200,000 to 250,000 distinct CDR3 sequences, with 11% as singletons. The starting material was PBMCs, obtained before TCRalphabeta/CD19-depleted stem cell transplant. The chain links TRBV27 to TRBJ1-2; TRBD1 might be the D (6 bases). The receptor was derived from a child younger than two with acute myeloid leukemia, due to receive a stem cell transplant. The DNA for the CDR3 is TGTGCCAGCAGTTCTCTGACAGGAGCGGATTATGGCTACACCTTC. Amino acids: CASSSLTGADYGYTF.